A selection of T cell receptor beta chains follows, all from one sample in a study of PD-L1 blockade in urothelial cancer. Sequenced by immunoSEQ multiplex PCR; TCRdb stores in-frame clones only, minus some. The sample shows roughly 67,000 clones, 86% of them seen only once. Sequenced material: PBMCs, taken around atezolizumab (anti-PD-L1) treatment. These receptor sequences come from a man in his 60s with urothelial cancer. Each CDR3 is given with its conserved first and last residue. D genes are given only for firm matches. Expanded clones are given a class, and other clones once, few, many or no size at all.

j_call v_call d_call clone_size cdr3_nt cdr3_aa
TRBJ1-4 TRBV5-4 TRBD1 . TGTGCCAGCAGCTCTGGACAGGTTAATGAAAAACTGTTTTTT CASSSGQVNEKLFF
TRBJ1-4 TRBV19 . . TGTGCCAGTAGAAAAACAGGGCTGTCTAATGAAAAACTGTTTTTT CASRKTGLSNEKLFF
TRBJ1-2 TRBV10-3 TRBD1 once TGTGCCATCAGTGGACAGGGGTATGGCTACACCTTC CAISGQGYGYTF
TRBJ2-5 TRBV9 TRBD1 . TGTGCCAGCAGCGGGGACAGGGGATTTGAGACCCAGTACTTC CASSGDRGFETQYF
TRBJ1-2 TRBV28 TRBD1 . TGTGCCAGCAGCACGACAGGGGCAAATTATGGCTACACCTTC CASSTTGANYGYTF
TRBJ1-1 TRBV5-8 . . TGTGCCAGCAGCTTGATTGGTGGAGACAGAAAAGCTTTCTTT CASSLIGGDRKAFF
TRBJ2-3 TRBV5-4 . . TGTGCCAGCAGCGGGGGGGCCCCGCTGATTAGCACAGATACGCAGTATTTT CASSGGAPLISTDTQYF
TRBJ1-1 TRBV27 TRBD1 once TGTGCCAGCAGTTTACTCGACAGGGCATCCGAAGCTTTCTTT CASSLLDRASEAFF
TRBJ2-5 TRBV5-1 . once TGCGCCAGCAGCTCACAGGGTTCCCAAGAGACCCAGTACTTC CASSSQGSQETQYF
TRBJ1-5 TRBV6-6 . . TGTGCAACCATGTGGACAGCTAATAGCAATCAGCCCCAGCATTTT CATMWTANSNQPQHF
TRBJ2-4 TRBV6-4 . . TGTGCCAGCAGTGACCCCGAAGGACCCGAACAGGTCGAGAAAAACATTCAGTACTTC CASSDPEGPEQVEKNIQYF
TRBJ2-7 TRBV7-6 . . TGTGCCAGCAGCTTAGAGTCACAGGGTCTTTCCTACGAGCAGTACTTC CASSLESQGLSYEQYF
TRBJ1-1 TRBV19 . . TGTGCCACCCTGGGGGGTAATACTGAAGCTTTCTTT CATLGGNTEAFF
TRBJ1-4 TRBV11-2 TRBD1 few TGTGCCAGCAGCTTTGGGACAGGGATGGGTGAAAAACTGTTTTTT CASSFGTGMGEKLFF
TRBJ2-1 TRBV2 . . TGTGCCAGCAGTCCAGACAGGTTCAATGAGCAGTTCTTC CASSPDRFNEQFF
TRBJ1-2 TRBV6-6 . . TGTGCCACACGGGGGGCAGGGTCTATTCACTATGGCTACACCTTC CATRGAGSIHYGYTF
TRBJ2-2 TRBV5-4 . . TGTGCCAGCAGCTCAGGGATCGCCAACACCGGGGAGCTGTTTTTT CASSSGIANTGELFF
TRBJ2-7 TRBV11-2 . . TGTGCCAGCAGCCCCCACTCCTACGAGCAGTACTTC CASSPHSYEQYF
TRBJ1-3 TRBV9 . . TGTGCCAGCAGCGTAGGGGGGGGAAACTCTGGAAACACCATATATTTT CASSVGGGNSGNTIYF
TRBJ2-5 TRBV6-6 TRBD2 . TGTGCCAGCAGTTCCGGGACTAGCATCCGGGGGGAGACCCAGTACTTC CASSSGTSIRGETQYF
TRBJ2-6 TRBV11-3 . . TGTGCCAGCAGCAGCGGTTCTGGGGCCAACGTCCTGACTTTC CASSSGSGANVLTF
TRBJ1-2 TRBV28 . . TGTGCCAGCAGCCCTAGGGGGGGGTTGTATGGCTACACCTTC CASSPRGGLYGYTF
TRBJ1-2 TRBV27 . . TGTGCCAGCAGCTTAGATGGGGGGTGGTATGGCTACACCTTC CASSLDGGWYGYTF
TRBJ2-3 TRBV19 TRBD2 . TGTGCCAGTAGTCCGGGGGGGCCACCAGATACGCAGTATTTT CASSPGGPPDTQYF
TRBJ1-1 TRBV11-2 TRBD1 few TGTGCCAGCAGCTTAGTCGGGGGACAGGGGTCGGCTGAAGCTTTCTTT CASSLVGGQGSAEAFF
TRBJ1-6 TRBV14 TRBD1 . TGTGCCAGCAGCCAAGTCAGGGGGAGTTCACCCCTCCACTTT CASSQVRGSSPLHF
TRBJ2-5 TRBV5-1 TRBD2 . TGCGCCAGCAGCTTGGGACTAGCGGGGGCCCGAGAGACCCAGTACTTC CASSLGLAGARETQYF
TRBJ2-7 TRBV21-1 . . TGTGCCAGCAGCAAACCGGACAGGGGGCACCACGAGCAGTACTTC CASSKPDRGHHEQYF
TRBJ1-5 TRBV30 TRBD1 . TGTGCCTGGGGGACAGGGGTTCAGCCCCAGCATTTT CAWGTGVQPQHF
TRBJ1-2 TRBV4-2 TRBD1 . TGTGCCAGCAGCCTATGGGACAGGGTAGAGTATGGCTACACCTTC CASSLWDRVEYGYTF
TRBJ2-2 TRBV4-3 . . TGCGCCAGCAGCCAAGACCGTGGGCAAGGTGCGAACACCGGGGAGCTGTTTTTT CASSQDRGQGANTGELFF
TRBJ1-1 TRBV7-8 . . TGTGCCAGCAGCCCAACCATCACCGGGGGGGCTGAAGCTTTCTTT CASSPTITGGAEAFF
TRBJ2-3 TRBV7-6 TRBD2 . TGTGCCAGCAGCTTAGTCGCGCGGGGGGTTTTAGATACGCAGTATTTT CASSLVARGVLDTQYF
TRBJ2-1 TRBV9 . . TGTGCCAGCAGCGTAGGATCTTTACAGGTGGCTACATCCGAGCAGTTCTTC CASSVGSLQVATSEQFF
TRBJ1-6 TRBV2 . . TGTGCCAGCAGTGAAGGCCAGAATTCACCCCTCCACTTT CASSEGQNSPLHF
TRBJ2-5 TRBV11-3 . . TGTGCCAGCAGCTTAGGACTAGGGTATCAAGAGACCCAGTACTTC CASSLGLGYQETQYF
TRBJ2-1 TRBV7-8 . . TGTGCCAGCAGTTCCGGGGGGCGGCCTAACTACAATGAGCAGTTCTTC CASSSGGRPNYNEQFF
TRBJ2-2 TRBV10-2 TRBD2 few TGCGCCAGCAGCCGACTAGCGGGGGTCATGGGGGGGGAGCTGTTTTTT CASSRLAGVMGGELFF
TRBJ1-2 TRBV7-9 TRBD1 . TGTGCCAGCAGTTTTACGGACAGGGCGGCTGGCTACACCTTC CASSFTDRAAGYTF
TRBJ1-1 TRBV9 . . TGTGCCAGCAGCGGGGGCCTGCATAACACTGAAGCTTTCTTT CASSGGLHNTEAFF
TRBJ2-3 TRBV2 . . TGTGCCAGCAGTTCGGGGGGCTGGGATACGCAGTATTTT CASSSGGWDTQYF
TRBJ1-1 TRBV14 TRBD1 . TGTGCCAGCAGCCGTGGACAGGGGAGGAACACTGAAGCTTTCTTT CASSRGQGRNTEAFF
TRBJ1-5 TRBV6-6 . . TGTGCCAGCCTAACACAGGGCTGGGGCAATCAGCCCCAGCATTTT CASLTQGWGNQPQHF
TRBJ2-4 TRBV7-2 . . TGTGCCAGCAGCTCCCGACTAGGAAACATTCAGTACTTC CASSSRLGNIQYF
TRBJ2-2 TRBV5-1 TRBD1 . TGCGCCAGCAGCGCGGGACAGGGGGCGAACACCGGGGAGCTGTTTTTT CASSAGQGANTGELFF
TRBJ1-1 TRBV12-5 TRBD1 . TGTGCTAGTGGCCCACCTCCGGGGACAGCCACGAGGGGTACTGAAGCTTTCTTT CASGPPPGTATRGTEAFF